This entry features one TCR beta chain sequence. One end of the junction varies from germline; a read error may be responsible. These data belong to a study of molecular identifiers for immune sequencing clone quantification. It was with previously described methods and listed TCR primers that bulk TCR libraries were made. Each CDR3 protein gets one entry after TCRdb re-called the PCR reads with MiXCR. The sample lists about 35,000 distinct CDR3 sequences, about 18% occurring once. Germline V gene lookup returns CDR1 MGHRA and CDR2 YSYEKL. The CDR3 is 18 residues long. This chain joins TRBV4-1 and TRBJ2-7; TRBD2 matches at 8 bases. This TCR was recovered from a human donor in good health. Some libraries in this study had Jurkat cell RNA spiked in. Material: naive CD8+ T cells from blood, with Jurkat cell RNA spiked in. Documented subset: FACS-sorted CD8+CD4-CCR7+CD45RA+ naive T cells. The CDR3 here is CASSQEVAGGFSSCEQYF. The CDR3 nucleotides read TGCGCCAGCAGCCAAGAGGTGGCGGGGGGCTTCAGCTCCTGCGAGCAGTACTTC.